These 15 T cell receptor beta chains share one sample of origin, sequenced in a study of blood T cell repertoires in COVID-19. Generated by immunoSEQ multiplex PCR, the TCRdb table keeps only in-frame clones and is missing some. The profile shows about 670,000 clones, about nine tenths of them singletons. The sample taken for sequencing was peripheral blood. Receptor source: a woman in her late teens or twenties with acute or convalescent COVID-19.

The chain employs TRBV24-1 and TRBJ1-1, with a possible D match to TRBD1 (5 bases). V lost 7 bases and J lost 3, with 14 bases in between. The CDR3 covers 14 residues. Germline V lookup: CDR1 KGHDR, CDR2 SFDVKD. CDR3 sequence (DNA): TGTGCCACCAGACCCCAGGGTTTTGACACTGAAGCTTTCTTT. The encoded protein is CATRPQGFDTEAFF.

The chain carries TRBV5-8 and TRBJ1-2; tentative D call: TRBD1 (6 bases). Between the trimmed V and J ends, which lost 4 bases and 10 bases, there was a span of 17 bases. CDR3 length: 13 amino acids. CDR1 is SGHTS, CDR2 YDEGEE, per germline. This CDR3 is CASSLHRERAYTF. CDR3 nucleotides: TGTGCCAGCAGCCTCCACAGGGAAAGGGCCTACACCTTC.

The chain combines TRBV4-1 with TRBJ2-7, with 8 bases aligning to TRBD1. Unmatched junction bases numbered 7, after V lost 4 bases and J lost 5 bases. The CDR3 covers 14 residues. Per germline, CDR1 MGHRA and CDR2 YSYEKL. The CDR3 spells CASSPGQGLNEQYF. In nucleotides, the CDR3 is TGCGCCAGCAGCCCCGGACAGGGTCTCAACGAGCAGTACTTC.

The chain combines TRBV11-3 with TRBJ2-1; 7 nucleotides match TRBD1. The CDR3 spans 15 residues. The trim removed 4 bases at V and 6 bases at J, leaving 9 bases unmatched. Per germline, CDR1 SGHNT and CDR2 YENEEA. Here the CDR3 reads CASSSHGAGGNEQFF. CDR3 DNA: TGTGCCAGCAGCTCCCATGGAGCAGGGGGCAATGAGCAGTTCTTC.

The rearrangement links TRBV6-2 or TRBV6-3 to TRBJ1-2; the D is unclear. With 0 bases removed from V and 3 bases from J, the gap between germline ends came to 8 bases. Germline CDR1 MNHEY, CDR2 SVGEGT. This CDR3 region has 14 residues. The CDR3 bases are TGTGCCAGCAGTTACTCGGGCAAATACTATGGCTACACCTTC. Translated: CASSYSGKYYGYTF.

The genes are TRBV9 and TRBJ2-5; TRBD2 is a possible D gene (6 bases). Trimming took off 4 bases at V and 2 bases at J, with 12 bases between the two ends. Germline lookup yields CDR1 SGDLS and CDR2 YYNGEE. This CDR3 comprises 14 residues. CDR3 nucleotide sequence: TGTGCCAGCAGCCTGGGACTTCAACAAGAGACCCAGTACTTC. Translated: CASSLGLQQETQYF.

The chain is built from TRBV10-1 and TRBJ2-7; TRBD2 matches at 15 bases. This CDR3 contains 18 residues. From germline, CDR1 is WNHNN and CDR2 SYGVQD (reference sequence). J gave up 3 bases and V 3 bases, and 9 bases lay outside the gene matches. CDR3 sequence (DNA): TGCGCCAGCAGTGAAAGGGGACTAGCGGGGGGAGGGGGCTACGAGCAGTACTTC. This encodes CASSERGLAGGGGYEQYF.

J is TRBJ2-7 and V is TRBV29-1; TRBD2 is a possible D gene (6 bases). The germline CDR1 and CDR2 sequences are SQVTM and ANQGSEA. The CDR3 has 13 amino acids. Trimming cost V 4 bases and J 2 bases, with 12 bases left between them. CDR3 DNA: TGCAGCGTTGGTTGGGGGGTGCCCTACGAGCAGTACTTC. Amino acids: CSVGWGVPYEQYF.

In this sample, this clone turned up once. The chain couples TRBV12-3 or TRBV12-4 to TRBJ2-2, with a tentative D call TRBD1 (6 bases). V lost 5 bases and J lost 6, with 10 bases in between. CDR3 size: 13 residues. CDR3 nucleotides: TGTGCCAGCAGTCCAGGGGTTCCCGGGGAGCTGTTTTTT. It yields the protein CASSPGVPGELFF.

The rearrangement joins TRBV6-6 to TRBJ1-1; D may be TRBD1 (5 bases). CDR1 MNHNY and CDR2 SVGAGI come from the germline V gene (reference sequence). CDR3 length: 16 amino acids. V was cut by 2 bases and J by 3 bases, with 16 bases left in between. For the CDR3, the DNA is TGTGCCAGCAGTTACATGGGGCAGGCGGCGGACACTGAAGCTTTCTTT. Its protein is CASSYMGQAADTEAFF.

The V call is TRBV5-6, the J call TRBJ1-6, with D uncertain. The CDR3 extends over 12 amino acids. In germline, CDR1 is SGHDT, CDR2 YYEEEE. Trimming shortened V by 1 base and J by 10 bases, and 6 bases separated the two germline ends. The CDR3: CASSLFSSPLHF. As DNA, the CDR3 is TGTGCCAGCAGCTTGTTCTCCTCACCCCTCCACTTT.

The chain joins TRBV9 to TRBJ2-5; D unresolved. The germline V gene has CDR1 SGDLS and CDR2 YYNGEE. V lost 3 bases, J lost 1 base, and 13 bases lay in between. The CDR3 covers 15 residues. CDR3 protein: CASSGSMGLQETQYF. The DNA for the CDR3 is TGTGCCAGCAGCGGCAGTATGGGCCTCCAAGAGACCCAGTACTTC.

The V call is TRBV19, the J call TRBJ1-5, with D maybe TRBD1 (5 bases). V was shortened by 6 bases and J by 2 bases, with 17 bases between the two germline ends. There are 16 residues in the CDR3. CDR1 is LNHDA, CDR2 SQIVND, per germline (reference sequence). The CDR3 protein is CASSKLGDFGNQPQHF. In DNA, the CDR3 is TGTGCCAGTAGCAAACTCGGGGACTTCGGCAATCAGCCCCAGCATTTT. The whole variable domain, remainder taken from reference TRBV19 and TRBJ1-5, is DGGITQSPKYLFRKEGQNVTLSCEQNLNHDAMYWYRQDPGQGLRLIYYSQIVNDFQKGDIAEGYSVSREKKESFPLTVTSAQKNPTAFYLCASSKLGDFGNQPQHFGDGTRLSIL.

This chain joins TRBV30 and TRBJ2-3; 12 nucleotides align to TRBD2. The CDR3 totals 16 residues. The germline V gene has CDR1 GTSNPN and CDR2 SVGIG (reference sequence). The V and J ends lost 2 bases and 4 bases, in that order; junction bases with no gene match: 7. In DNA, the CDR3 is TGTGCCTGGAGTTCCGGACTAGCGGGGCTGGCAGATACGCAGTATTTT. Translated: CAWSSGLAGLADTQYF.

This rearrangement joins TRBV9 to TRBJ2-3; 8 bases are a match to TRBD2. Germline assignment: CDR1 SGDLS and CDR2 YYNGEE. The CDR3 is made up of 15 amino acids. V trimming: 6 bases; J trimming: 0 bases; junction bases outside the gene matches: 6. The CDR3 reads CASNTGGASTDTQYF. The CDR3, as DNA: TGTGCCAGCAATACCGGGGGGGCGAGCACAGATACGCAGTATTTT.